Listed below are T cell receptor beta chains from one sample, sequenced in a study of blood T cell repertoires in COVID-19. TCRdb's copy holds only in-frame clones and misses some; the assay was immunoSEQ multiplex PCR. This sample has around 450,000 clones, with more than 85% found just once. The sequenced sample was peripheral blood. The receptors were gathered from a woman aged 25 to 45 with acute or convalescent COVID-19. The CDR3 runs from the conserved cysteine through the conserved F or W.

j_call v_call cdr3_aa
TRBJ2-7 TRBV28 CASSFTAGVDEQYF
TRBJ1-1 TRBV29-1 CSVASGGDLKAFF
TRBJ2-7 TRBV7-8 CASSTMIGGVGYEQYF
TRBJ1-2 TRBV12-3/TRBV12-4 CASSLVGADGYTF
TRBJ1-5 TRBV30 CAWSRGTGGQPQHF
TRBJ1-5 TRBV18 CASSPGDRGNYQPQHF
TRBJ1-4 TRBV15 CATSPGVSEKLFF
TRBJ2-2 TRBV7-9 CASSFPGLLTNTGELFF
TRBJ1-4 TRBV2 CASSPGQNNEKLFF
TRBJ1-2 TRBV7-2 CASSLGQGERGYTF
TRBJ1-1 TRBV19 CASSIRGGAERYTEAFF
TRBJ2-7 TRBV30 CAWSVLSGGSYEQYF
TRBJ1-1 TRBV11-2 CASSLDLRGSTEAFF
TRBJ1-2 TRBV4-1 CASSQGPGQGFGYTF
TRBJ2-1 TRBV4-2 CASSQVAQGGEQFF
TRBJ2-1 TRBV3-1/TRBV3-2 CASSQEPTRYNEQFF
TRBJ1-2 TRBV7-6 CASSLGQWSYGYTF
TRBJ1-1 TRBV6-5 CASSWGDGTEAFF
TRBJ1-2 TRBV27 CASSSYLQGRNYGYTF
TRBJ1-1 TRBV10-2 CASRTSGEGFF
TRBJ2-7 TRBV5-1 CASSTGNQQYF
TRBJ2-7 TRBV21-1 CASSKALRTSGTYEQYF
TRBJ1-1 TRBV4-1 CASSPGQGNTEAFF
TRBJ2-1 TRBV7-3 CASSLASRDRYYNEQFF
TRBJ2-7 TRBV5-4 CASSLGGGSYEQYF
TRBJ2-1 TRBV27 CASSHSHNEQFF
TRBJ1-6 TRBV4-1 CASSQDGQGFYNSPLHF
TRBJ2-7 TRBV3-1/TRBV3-2 CASSQSVYEQYF
TRBJ2-5 TRBV2 CASSPGTGALETQYF
TRBJ1-5 TRBV2 CASSFDRANQPQHF
TRBJ1-4 TRBV5-6 CASSLAGGRSNEKLFF
TRBJ1-1 TRBV20-1 CSASAESWVTTEAFF
TRBJ2-1 TRBV24-1 CATSVSTRGGGLRNEQFF
TRBJ2-5 TRBV5-1 CASSRQTDGLAQETQYF
TRBJ2-3 TRBV11-2 CASSLGRGGLTDTQYF
TRBJ2-1 TRBV9 CASSSTGNEQFF
TRBJ2-5 TRBV18 CASSPGGKETQYF
TRBJ2-5 TRBV5-1 CACGRGQGLETQYF
TRBJ2-7 TRBV27 CASSFGRTYEQYF
TRBJ2-2 TRBV24-1 CATRTSGVAGELFF
TRBJ1-2 TRBV28 CASRSGLGNYGYTF
TRBJ2-3 TRBV10-3 CAISESGLVYLTDTQYF
TRBJ1-5 TRBV4-2 CASSQNIGGIQPQHF
TRBJ1-1 TRBV6-1 CASSEEGGGNTEAFF
TRBJ2-1 TRBV28 CASSLLPSGGTYNEQFF
TRBJ2-3 TRBV2 CASSPMVDTQYF